This T cell receptor (beta chain) appears in the sequencing data of a study of T cell changes during pregnancy in multiple sclerosis. The CDR3 is 13 amino acids. Germline V gene data show CDR1 as MDHEN and CDR2 as SYDVKM. Losses at the gene ends were 7 bases for V and 5 bases for J; bases not matched to a gene: 5. Using immunoSEQ multiplex PCR, the repertoire was profiled, and TCRdb retains in-frame clones only, with some absent. In the table there are tens of thousands of clones, 92% of which are singletons. This chain uses TRBV28 with TRBJ2-5; 9 nucleotides agree with TRBD1. The receptor was isolated from a female donor with multiple sclerosis, enrolled in a pregnancy study. Here the sequenced sample was peripheral blood, taken before pregnancy. As DNA, the CDR3 is TGTGCCAGCACCTTACAGGGGGCCGAGACCCAGTACTTC. It specifies CASTLQGAETQYF.